Presented here are 30 T cell receptor beta chains from one specimen sequenced in a study of shared clonotypes between healthy human individuals. Data came from immunoSEQ multiplex PCR; TCRdb stores just in-frame clones and leaves some out. The sample has around 700,000 clones, 72% seen once. Sequenced: memory CD4+ T cells sorted from blood. As for subset: CD45RA-negative fraction. The receptors derive from a woman aged 25 to 39 in good health.

The gene calls are TRBV9 and TRBJ2-1; D uncertain. Trimming shortened V by 4 bases and J by 2 bases, and 13 bases separated the two germline ends. CDR1 is SGDLS, CDR2 YYNGEE, per germline. The CDR3 sequence is 15 residues long. CDR3 bases: TGTGCCAGCAGCCCGACACCTTCCCCCTACAATGAGCAGTTCTTC. Translation gives CASSPTPSPYNEQFF.

The V and J genes are TRBV5-4 and TRBJ2-2; D not certain. The ends were cut back, 2 bases at V and 6 bases at J, with 5 bases in the middle. This CDR3 contains 12 residues. Germline assignment: CDR1 SGHNT and CDR2 YYREEE (reference sequence). The CDR3 sequence: CASSFWAGELFF. CDR3 in DNA: TGTGCCAGCAGCTTCTGGGCCGGGGAGCTGTTTTTT.

The chain carries TRBV5-1 and TRBJ1-2, with 7 positions matching TRBD1. This CDR3 is built from 15 residues. In germline, CDR1 is SGHRS, CDR2 YFSETQ. V lost 0 bases and J lost 2; bases outside the gene matches: 4. CDR3 loop: CASSLAAGQNYGYTF. The CDR3 coding sequence is TGCGCCAGCAGCTTGGCAGCGGGACAGAACTATGGCTACACCTTC.

V usage is TRBV5-1 and J usage is TRBJ2-3; the D is unclear. V was cut by 0 bases and J by 3 bases, with 8 bases left in between. Germline V gene sequence: CDR1 SGHRS, CDR2 YFSETQ. The CDR3 covers 14 residues. The CDR3 DNA is TGCGCCAGCAGCTTGGCCGAAGCGACAGATACGCAGTATTTT. As protein: CASSLAEATDTQYF.

J is TRBJ2-7 and V is TRBV7-8, with D possibly TRBD2 on 7 matching bases. Trimming left V 5 bases short and J 7 bases short, with 24 bases between. Germline V gives CDR1 SGHVS, CDR2 FQNEAQ. This CDR3 comprises 16 residues. The CDR3 protein is CASSPSRGASLQEQYF. In nucleotides, the CDR3 is TGTGCCAGCAGCCCTAGTCGGGGGGCGTCCCTGCAGGAGCAGTACTTC.

This clone was observed at least ten times. V is TRBV4-1 and J is TRBJ1-5, with D hard to call. CDR1 is MGHRA and CDR2 is YSYEKL in the germline V gene. The CDR3 sequence is 14 residues long. V dropped 0 bases and J dropped 4 bases, with 7 bases sitting between them. The chain's CDR3 is CASSQDLGNQPQHF. Here the CDR3 DNA reads TGCGCCAGCAGCCAAGATCTCGGAAATCAGCCCCAGCATTTT.

The rearrangement uses TRBV15 and TRBJ2-1; 8 nucleotides line up with TRBD2. Germline CDR1 is LNHNV and CDR2 is YYDKDF (reference sequence). This CDR3 comprises 16 residues. J gave up 5 bases and V 0 bases, and 6 bases lay outside the gene matches. The CDR3, as DNA: TGTGCCACCAGCAGAGAGGCCGGGAGGGCCAACAATGAGCAGTTCTTC. Its translation: CATSREAGRANNEQFF.

By share of the sample, this clone is medium-sized. Other DNA sequences in the sample encode the same CDR3. V is TRBV4-2 and J is TRBJ1-2, with D maybe TRBD1 (6 bases). Germline loops: CDR1 LGHNA, CDR2 YNFKEQ. The CDR3 consists of 15 residues. The V and J ends lost 2 bases and 1 base respectively, with 11 bases between them. For the CDR3, the DNA is TGTGCCAGCAGCCAACCCGGACAGCGTAACTATGGCTACACCTTC. This translates into CASSQPGQRNYGYTF.

The genes are TRBV28 and TRBJ2-1; D unresolved. Trimming cost V 6 bases and J 5 bases, with 8 bases left between them. The V gene's germline CDR1 is MDHEN and CDR2 SYDVKM. The CDR3 spans 12 residues. CDR3 coding DNA: TGTGCCAGCAGAATTAGGGACAATGAGCAGTTCTTC. It specifies CASRIRDNEQFF.

The genes are TRBV5-1 and TRBJ2-1; 7 bases fit TRBD1. V was pared by 3 bases and J by 5 bases, with 8 bases of the junction left unmatched. The CDR3 is 15 amino acids. Per the germline V gene, CDR1 is SGHRS and CDR2 is YFSETQ. CDR3 nucleotides: TGCGCCAGCAGCTCCTGGACAGGCCTTCACAATGAGCAGTTCTTC. This gives the protein CASSSWTGLHNEQFF.

This clone was detected a few times. The chain couples TRBV18 to TRBJ2-4; 14 nucleotides line up with TRBD2. The J segment lost 7 bases and the V segment lost 0 bases, leaving 5 bases of the junction unmatched. CDR3 length: 17 residues. Germline values: CDR1 KGHSH, CDR2 LQKENI. CDR3 region: CASSPPGLAGVRNIQYF. CDR3 coding DNA: TGTGCCAGCTCACCACCGGGACTAGCGGGAGTGAGGAACATTCAGTACTTC.

The chain combines TRBV2 with TRBJ1-1; D is uncertain. This CDR3 has 14 amino acids. V lost 7 bases and J lost 4, with 16 bases in between. CDR1 is SNHLY, CDR2 FYNNEI, per germline. The CDR3 DNA sequence: TGTGCCAGCAATCCCGGGGAAGCGGCCACTGAAGCTTTCTTT. Protein sequence: CASNPGEAATEAFF.

V usage is TRBV5-1 and J usage is TRBJ2-2; D call uncertain. The V and J ends lost 2 bases and 1 base respectively, with 9 bases between them. This CDR3 has 15 residues. Germline values: CDR1 SGHRS, CDR2 YFSETQ. The CDR3 protein is CASSLGRLNTGELFF. CDR3 bases: TGCGCCAGCAGCTTAGGGCGGTTGAACACCGGGGAGCTGTTTTTT.

V and J are TRBV6-1 and TRBJ2-2; D uncertain. There are 13 residues in the CDR3. Trimming cost V 5 bases and J 6 bases, with 10 bases left between them. Germline assignment: CDR1 MNHNS and CDR2 SASEGT. The CDR3 coding sequence is TGTGCCAGCAGTCTATCCATTCCCGGGGAGCTGTTTTTT. This codes for CASSLSIPGELFF.

In DNA, the CDR3 is TGCAGCGTTGCAGGGGAAGAGACCCAGTACTTC. This gives the protein CSVAGEETQYF. V is TRBV29-1 and J is TRBJ2-5, with D possibly matching TRBD1 (6 bases). From germline, CDR1 is SQVTM and CDR2 ANQGSEA. V was pared by 4 bases and J by 3 bases, with 6 bases between. CDR3 length: 11 amino acids.

A remark on this clone: At one end the junction does not follow the germline gene, possibly because of a read error. This rearrangement joins TRBV5-1 to TRBJ1-1; D is undetermined. The CDR3 contains 13 residues. From germline, CDR1 is SGHRS and CDR2 YFSETQ. CDR3 amino acids: CASSLDGNAEAFF. CDR3 coding DNA: TGCGCCAGCAGCTTAGACGGGAACGCTGAAGCTTTCTTT.

This clone was counted many times. V usage is TRBV5-1 and J usage is TRBJ2-5, with 12 bases matching TRBD2. CDR3 length: 17 residues. The junction had 11 bases not matched to a gene; V was cut back by 4 bases and J by 4 bases. The germline CDR1 and CDR2 sequences are SGHRS and YFSETQ. The CDR3 coding sequence is TGCGCCAGCAGCCTTAGACTAGCGGGAGATCCGACAGAGACCCAGTACTTC. This translates into CASSLRLAGDPTETQYF.

The chain uses TRBV6-1 and TRBJ2-7; D is undetermined. Germline V lookup: CDR1 MNHNS, CDR2 SASEGT. The length of the CDR3 is 12 residues. V was trimmed by 3 bases and J by 6 bases, leaving 9 bases between them. The DNA of the CDR3 is TGTGCCAGCAGTGAGAGGTTGCGCGAGCAGTACTTC. Translating it yields CASSERLREQYF.

This clone was seen only a few times. The identical CDR3 is also encoded by other nucleotide sequences in the sample. This rearrangement joins TRBV11-2 to TRBJ2-6; a possible D gene is TRBD1 (5 bases). The V end was cut by 5 bases, the J end by 0 bases, with 8 bases between. CDR3 length: 15 residues. CDR1 and CDR2 from the germline V gene are SGHAT and FQNNGV. CDR3 sequence reads: CASSLDSSGANVLTF. The CDR3, as DNA: TGTGCCAGCAGCCTCGACAGCTCTGGGGCCAACGTCCTGACTTTC.

The count of this clone is one. The chain links TRBV18 to TRBJ2-1, with a tentative D call TRBD2 (6 bases). Germline V CDR1 and CDR2: KGHSH, LQKENI. The CDR3 sequence is 15 residues long. Trimming cost V 0 bases and J 6 bases, with 12 bases left between them. The CDR3 loop reads CASSPPLATGNEQFF. In nucleotides, the CDR3 is TGTGCCAGCTCACCACCACTAGCCACGGGCAATGAGCAGTTCTTC.

On this clone itself: Within the sample, other DNA sequences also encode this same CDR3. This chain links TRBV28 with TRBJ1-5, with unresolved D. CDR1 is MDHEN and CDR2 is SYDVKM in the germline V gene. The V gene lost 4 bases and the J gene lost 1 base, with 5 bases spanning the gap. This CDR3 is 13 amino acids long. CDR3 residues: CASSWGSNQPQHF. The CDR3, as DNA: TGTGCCAGCAGTTGGGGAAGCAATCAGCCCCAGCATTTT.

The genes are TRBV4-1 and TRBJ2-3; 10 nucleotides agree with TRBD2. V dropped 1 base and J dropped 0; count of bases not matched to a gene: 7. Germline V gene lookup returns CDR1 MGHRA and CDR2 YSYEKL. The CDR3 runs 18 residues. CDR3 nucleotides: TGCGCCAGCAGCCAAGCTTCTAGCGGGAGCGGGAGCACAGATACGCAGTATTTT. Translated: CASSQASSGSGSTDTQYF.

This chain connects TRBV5-1 to TRBJ1-3; 8 bases align to TRBD1. Germline CDR1 SGHRS, CDR2 YFSETQ. Trimming at V came to 0 bases and at J to 0 bases, leaving 5 bases not matched to a gene. The CDR3 has 17 residues. The CDR3 reads CASSLAYRGSSGNTIYF. CDR3 nucleotides: TGCGCCAGCAGCTTGGCGTACAGGGGGAGCTCTGGAAACACCATATATTTT.

The chain has TRBV19 and TRBJ2-7; 11 positions match TRBD1. Trimming removed 8 bases from V and 2 bases from J; junction bases left unmatched: 2. Germline values: CDR1 LNHDA, CDR2 SQIVND (reference sequence). The length of the CDR3 is 13 residues. The CDR3 region has the DNA TGTGCCAGTTTGGGACAGGGGGCCTACGAGCAGTACTTC. Translated: CASLGQGAYEQYF.

This clone was observed once. The chain recombines TRBV7-2 with TRBJ1-4; 7 positions agree with TRBD1. The V segment lost 7 bases and the J segment 4 bases; nucleotides outside the gene matches: 6. The CDR3 runs to 14 residues. Germline CDR1 is SGHTA and CDR2 is FQGNSA. CDR3 DNA sequence: TGTGCCAGCAAAGGACAGGCAGATAATGAAAAACTGTTTTTT. Amino acid sequence: CASKGQADNEKLFF.

V usage is TRBV19 and J usage is TRBJ2-7; D possibly corresponds to TRBD1 (5 bases). The V gene lost 4 bases and the J gene lost 7 bases, with 17 bases spanning the gap. Looked up from germline, CDR1 is LNHDA and CDR2 is SQIVND (reference sequence). The CDR3 is 14 amino acids. CDR3: CASSTDRTRLEQYF. The CDR3 DNA sequence: TGTGCCAGTAGTACCGACAGAACCCGCCTGGAGCAGTACTTC. The whole variable domain, remainder taken from reference TRBV19 and TRBJ2-7, is DGGITQSPKYLFRKEGQNVTLSCEQNLNHDAMYWYRQDPGQGLRLIYYSQIVNDFQKGDIAEGYSVSREKKESFPLTVTSAQKNPTAFYLCASSTDRTRLEQYFGPGTRLTVT.

This clone was found once. The chain has TRBV7-2 and TRBJ1-2; D call uncertain. The CDR3 consists of 14 residues. Germline values: CDR1 SGHTA, CDR2 FQGNSA. Trimming left V 1 base short and J 3 bases short, with 9 bases between. CDR3 DNA: TGTGCCAGCAGCTTAGGCGCGGAATACTATGGCTACACCTTC. The encoded protein is CASSLGAEYYGYTF.

The rearrangement links TRBV5-1 to TRBJ2-7; 12 positions match TRBD2. The CDR3 is 15 amino acids. V gave up 4 bases and J gave up 5 bases; unmatched junction bases: 7. Germline V lookup: CDR1 SGHRS, CDR2 YFSETQ. Here the CDR3 reads CASSMTSGSYNEQYF. The DNA of the CDR3 is TGCGCCAGCAGCATGACTAGCGGGAGCTATAACGAGCAGTACTTC. Variable domain in full (rest from reference TRBV5-1 and TRBJ2-7): KAGVTQTPRYLIKTRGQQVTLSCSPISGHRSVSWYQQTPGQGLQFLFEYFSETQRNKGNFPGRFSGRQFSNSRSEMNVSTLELGDSALYLCASSMTSGSYNEQYFGPGTRLTVT.

This clone was recorded at least ten times. The rearrangement joins TRBV5-1 to TRBJ1-4, with TRBD1 matching 7 bases. V gave up 0 bases and J gave up 7 bases; unmatched junction bases: 9. The CDR3 totals 16 residues. Germline CDR1 reads SGHRS; CDR2 reads YFSETQ. Written as DNA, the CDR3 is TGCGCCAGCAGCTTGGAGGAGGGGGCTCGAAGTGAAAAACTGTTTTTT. Protein product: CASSLEEGARSEKLFF.

The table lists this clone with many counts. This rearrangement joins TRBV2 to TRBJ1-2, with 8 positions matching TRBD1. The CDR3 is 14 residues long. CDR1 is SNHLY and CDR2 is FYNNEI in the germline V gene. With 4 bases clipped from V and 7 bases from J, the junction kept 8 bases outside the gene matches. The CDR3 DNA reads TGTGCCAGCAGTGCAGGGGGCCGACTGGTTGGCTACACCTTC. Amino acids: CASSAGGRLVGYTF.